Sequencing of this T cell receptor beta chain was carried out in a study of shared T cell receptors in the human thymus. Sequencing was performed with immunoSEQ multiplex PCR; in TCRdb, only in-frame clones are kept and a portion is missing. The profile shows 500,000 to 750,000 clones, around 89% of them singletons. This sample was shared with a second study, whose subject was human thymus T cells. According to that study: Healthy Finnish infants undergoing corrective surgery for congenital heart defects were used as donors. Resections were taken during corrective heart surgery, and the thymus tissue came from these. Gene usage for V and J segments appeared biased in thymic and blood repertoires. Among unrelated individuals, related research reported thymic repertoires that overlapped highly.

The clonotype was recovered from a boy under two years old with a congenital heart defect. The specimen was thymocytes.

This CDR3 is CSAAGTYEQYF. The CDR3 DNA follows: TGCAGTGCAGCAGGGACCTACGAGCAGTACTTC. The chain uses TRBV20-1 and TRBJ2-7; D possibly corresponds to TRBD1 (5 bases). Trimming stripped 6 bases from V and 2 bases from J, with 8 bases between. There are 11 residues in the CDR3. CDR1 and CDR2 (germline): DFQATT, SNEGSKA (reference sequence).